The clone carrying this T cell receptor beta chain is a singleton in its sample. This record comes from a study of blood T cell repertoires in COVID-19. As for the study in general: T cells, B-cell-depleted T cells, or PBMCs provided the cDNA or gDNA that served as material.

Source study methods: Cell counts per sample came from amplifying reference gene primers. Profiling relied on immunoSEQ multiplex PCR, and the TCRdb table lists in-frame clones only, not all of them. D and trimming come from the DNA, and the V and J calls and clone size come from that table. This sample carries approximately 150,000 clones, over 80% of them seen once, and the ten largest clones take over 0.85%. This CDR3 has 14 amino acids. V was trimmed by 6 bases and J by 6 bases, leaving 15 bases between them. The germline CDR1 and CDR2 sequences are LNHDA and SQIVND (reference sequence). This clonotype was obtained from a woman in her forties or fifties with acute or convalescent COVID-19. The chain joins TRBV19 to TRBJ1-5, with D hard to call. Sequencing was carried out using peripheral blood. CDR3 amino acids: CASSLRRVSQPQHF. The CDR3 DNA reads as TGTGCCAGTAGCCTCCGCCGCGTGAGTCAGCCCCAGCATTTT. Based on the CDR3 plus reference TRBV19 and TRBJ1-5, the full variable domain is DGGITQSPKYLFRKEGQNVTLSCEQNLNHDAMYWYRQDPGQGLRLIYYSQIVNDFQKGDIAEGYSVSREKKESFPLTVTSAQKNPTAFYLCASSLRRVSQPQHFGDGTRLSIL.